Shown below are 9 T cell receptor beta chains from a single sample sequenced in a study of blood T cell repertoires in COVID-19 (dated by TCRdb to 2018 to 2020). The library was generated by the immunoSEQ multiplex PCR assay. This immuneACCESS table, as held by TCRdb, lists in-frame sequences with V and J called but not all clones. Of the missing ones, under half trace to an unresolved V gene in checked studies; the others have no known cause. The table for this sample lists roughly 93,000 clones; 70% to 90% of them were counted only once. The ten largest clones add up to roughly 8.9% of the sample. The sequenced sample consisted of peripheral blood. The receptors stem from a man aged 50-60 years with acute or convalescent COVID-19.

The CDR3, as DNA: TGTGCCAGCTCCCCCCTAGTGAGCACAGATACGCAGTATTTT. Translation gives CASSPLVSTDTQYF. The V gene is TRBV18, the J gene TRBJ2-3, with D unresolved. The CDR3 is made up of 14 amino acids. The germline V and J ends were trimmed by 6 bases and 0 bases, with 10 bases remaining between them. Per the germline V gene, CDR1 is KGHSH and CDR2 is LQKENI.

V and J are TRBV11-2 and TRBJ1-4; D gene unclear. CDR3 size: 14 residues. The V and J ends lost 5 bases and 2 bases respectively, with 9 bases between them. Germline V CDR1 and CDR2: SGHAT, FQNNGV. The CDR3 here is CASSRGGTNEKLFF. The CDR3 DNA follows: TGTGCCAGCAGCCGGGGAGGGACTAATGAAAAACTGTTTTTT.

This sequence joins TRBV3-1 (or the pseudogene TRBV3-2) and TRBJ1-6; D not resolved. This CDR3 has 12 residues. The germline V gene has CDR1 LGHDT and CDR2 YNNKEL (reference sequence). Trimming pared 8 bases from V and 7 bases from J, leaving 9 bases between. CDR3 sequence (DNA): TGTGCCAGCCAGATCACGAATTCACCCCTCCACTTT. It yields the protein CASQITNSPLHF.

As regards this clone: Its ends do not fully match the called genes, so a read error is possible. The chain uses TRBV5-1 and TRBJ1-1; 8 bases align to TRBD1. Germline assignment: CDR1 SGHRS and CDR2 YFSETQ. The CDR3 is 16 amino acids. The CDR3 region has the DNA TGCGCCAGCAGCGTAACAGGGGGTGGACTGAAGACTGAAGCTTTCTTT. Translated: CASSVTGGGLKTEAFF.

The genes are TRBV5-4 and TRBJ2-5; the D gene is possibly TRBD2 (6 bases). There are 14 residues in the CDR3. Trimming removed 1 base from V and 1 base from J, with 8 bases in between. Germline assignment: CDR1 SGHNT and CDR2 YYREEE (reference sequence). CDR3 in amino acids: CASSLRGLQETQYF. The CDR3 coding sequence is TGTGCCAGCAGCTTGAGGGGACTCCAAGAGACCCAGTACTTC. Full variable domain (outside the CDR3, taken from reference TRBV5-4 and TRBJ2-5): ETGVTQSPTHLIKTRGQQVTLRCSSQSGHNTVSWYQQALGQGPQFIFQYYREEENGRGNFPPRFSGLQFPNYSSELNVNALELDDSALYLCASSLRGLQETQYFGPGTRLLVL.

The V gene is TRBV28, the J gene TRBJ2-3; maybe TRBD2 (6 bases). Germline V lookup: CDR1 MDHEN, CDR2 SYDVKM. The V end was cut by 3 bases, the J end by 0 bases, with 19 bases between. CDR3 length: 18 residues. The CDR3 bases are TGTGCCAGCAGTTTTGGGTGGCTGGGGACTCAAAGCACAGATACGCAGTATTTT. This sequence encodes CASSFGWLGTQSTDTQYF.

The chain employs TRBV27 and TRBJ1-2, with D possibly being TRBD1 (6 bases). Trimming stripped 6 bases from V and 1 base from J, with 21 bases between. The CDR3 spans 17 residues. The germline V gene encodes CDR1 MNHEY and CDR2 SMNVEV (reference sequence). The CDR3 is CASSPSLTGVINYGYTF. The CDR3, as DNA: TGTGCCAGCAGCCCGTCCTTGACAGGAGTTATTAACTATGGCTACACCTTC.

This clone was seen a single time. The chain couples TRBV11-2 to TRBJ1-3; 7 positions agree with TRBD1. The CDR3 covers 14 residues. V lost 5 bases, J lost 3 bases, and 4 bases stayed unmatched. Germline CDR1 and CDR2: SGHAT and FQNNGV. The CDR3 nucleotides read TGTGCCAGCAGCGGGACAGAAGGTGGAAACACCATATATTTT. This encodes CASSGTEGGNTIYF. The full variable domain, its missing parts supplied by reference TRBV11-2 and TRBJ1-3, is EAGVAQSPRYKIIEKRQSVAFWCNPISGHATLYWYQQILGQGPKLLIQFQNNGVVDDSQLPKDRFSAERLKGVDSTLKIQPAKLEDSAVYLCASSGTEGGNTIYFGEGSWLTVV.

Concerning this clone itself: Germline is not matched at one junction end, which may reflect a read error. The CDR3 DNA reads as TGTGCCAGCAGCTGGCGGGGTCCCACCGGGAAGCTGTTTTTT. Amino acid sequence: CASSWRGPTGKLFF. V usage is TRBV5-6 and J usage is TRBJ2-2; D possibly corresponds to TRBD2 (6 bases). Germline CDR1 is SGHDT and CDR2 is YYEEEE. The CDR3 runs 14 residues.